This T cell receptor beta chain was captured by sequencing in a study of a mutant IDH1 vaccine in newly diagnosed glioma. Whole-study context: Former treatment meant radiotherapy, temozolomide, or both; the majority had gotten both. The study, taken as a whole, reports: Induction of immune responses by the vaccine occurred in approximately 92% of patients. Variations in leading peripheral T cell clonotypes appeared to have no connection with pseudoprogression.

V lost 3 bases, J lost 2 bases, and 11 bases lay in between. Germline CDR1 is MDHEN and CDR2 is SYDVKM. The CDR3 is 15 amino acids. About this clone: Its antigen is still unknown.

The repertoire was sequenced with immunoSEQ multiplex PCR; TCRdb's copy has only in-frame clones and lacks some. The data show 45,000 to 55,000 clones, 86% seen once. Documented time point: baseline, week 1 (first vaccination visit). Treatment of the sample: pre-vaccination baseline after standard-of-care therapy. Donors' newly diagnosed IDH1-mutant WHO grade 3 or 4 astrocytomas lacked nuclear ATRX. This TCR derives from a man aged 40-55 years with glioma. Material: PBMCs, obtained from a glioma patient treated with radiotherapy, temozolomide or both. J is TRBJ1-5 and V is TRBV28; weak D call: TRBD1 (5 bases). CDR3 nucleotide sequence: TGTGCCAGCAGTTTGCAGGGCGGCGGCAATCAGCCCCAGCATTTT. As protein: CASSLQGGGNQPQHF. The whole variable domain, remainder taken from reference TRBV28 and TRBJ1-5, is DVKVTQSSRYLVKRTGEKVFLECVQDMDHENMFWYRQDPGLGLRLIYFSYDVKMKEKGDIPEGYSVSREKKERFSLILESASTNQTSMYLCASSLQGGGNQPQHFGDGTRLSIL.